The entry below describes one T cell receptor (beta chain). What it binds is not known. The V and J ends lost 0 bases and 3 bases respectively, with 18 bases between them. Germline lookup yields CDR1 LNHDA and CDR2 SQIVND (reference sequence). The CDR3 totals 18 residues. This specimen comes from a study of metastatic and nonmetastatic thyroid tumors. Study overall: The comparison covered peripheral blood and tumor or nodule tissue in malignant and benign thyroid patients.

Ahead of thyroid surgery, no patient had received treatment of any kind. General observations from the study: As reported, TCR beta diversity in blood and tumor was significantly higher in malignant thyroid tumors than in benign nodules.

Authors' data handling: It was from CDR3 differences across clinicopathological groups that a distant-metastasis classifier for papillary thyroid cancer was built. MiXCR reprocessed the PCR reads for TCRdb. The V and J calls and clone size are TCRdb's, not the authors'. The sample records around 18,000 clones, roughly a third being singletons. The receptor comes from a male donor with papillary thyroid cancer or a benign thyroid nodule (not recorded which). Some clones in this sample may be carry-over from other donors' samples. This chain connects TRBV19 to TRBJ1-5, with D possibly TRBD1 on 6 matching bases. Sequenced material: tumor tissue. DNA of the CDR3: TGTGCCAGTAGTATAGATCGTATACAGGGAGGCAACAATCAGCCCCAGCATTTT. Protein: CASSIDRIQGGNNQPQHF.